This T cell receptor beta chain was profiled in a study of blood T cell repertoires in COVID-19. Assay used: immunoSEQ multiplex PCR; TCRdb lists only in-frame clones, some missing. The sample has 150,000 to 180,000 clones; about four fifths are singletons. With V trimmed by 2 bases and J by 6 bases, 9 bases remained unmatched. The CDR3 loop spans 15 amino acids. Looked up from germline, CDR1 is SGHRS and CDR2 is YFSETQ. This receptor was obtained from an older woman with acute or convalescent COVID-19. This chain links TRBV5-1 with TRBJ2-3; TRBD2 matches at 7 bases. Input material: peripheral blood. Here the CDR3 reads CASSFGGAGLDTQYF. The CDR3 region has the DNA TGCGCCAGCAGCTTCGGGGGAGCGGGACTGGATACGCAGTATTTT.